The source of this T cell receptor (beta chain) is a study of a mutant IDH1 vaccine in newly diagnosed glioma. On this clone: Its antigen remains unidentified.

Profiling relied on immunoSEQ multiplex PCR, and the TCRdb table lists in-frame clones only, not all of them. The sample gives about 42,000 clones, 75% to 85% of which show up once; 5.1% is in the top ten. The time point denotes: week 35, safety follow-up. Vaccinated patients received 300 ug of mutant IDH1 20-mer peptide per dose, with topical imiquimod. Germline CDR1 SGHNT, CDR2 YYREEE (reference sequence). This CDR3 spans 16 amino acids. The J segment lost 6 bases and the V segment lost 1 base, leaving 9 bases of the junction unmatched. This clonotype was obtained from a woman in her fifties or sixties with glioma. The chain links TRBV5-4 to TRBJ2-7; TRBD2 matches at 11 bases. This sample comprised PBMCs, obtained from a glioma patient whose treatment included an IDH1 peptide vaccine. This chain's CDR3 is CASSLSSGGASREQYF. CDR3 nucleotide sequence: TGTGCCAGCAGCTTGAGTAGCGGGGGGGCATCTCGCGAGCAGTACTTC.